The 16 T cell receptor beta chains below all came from one sample that was sequenced in a study of T cell responses to AZD1222 COVID-19 vaccine. Produced via immunoSEQ multiplex PCR; TCRdb's table is partial and in-frame only. The data contain approximately 150,000 clones, roughly 93% of them singletons. The material sequenced was peripheral blood, taken on day 0 of MenACWY control vaccination. These TCRs come from an adult in good health.

The chain has TRBV6-2 or TRBV6-3 and TRBJ1-1; 7 bases line up with TRBD1. The CDR3 totals 18 residues. The J segment lost 4 bases and the V segment lost 0 bases, leaving 14 bases of the junction unmatched. CDR1 MNHEY and CDR2 SVGEGT come from the germline V gene. CDR3 protein: CASSYSRDSYDLGTEAFF. CDR3 nucleotide sequence: TGTGCCAGCAGTTACTCCCGGGACAGCTACGATTTAGGCACTGAAGCTTTCTTT.

The chain links TRBV7-2 to TRBJ1-1; a possible D gene is TRBD1 (6 bases). Germline lookup yields CDR1 SGHTA and CDR2 FQGNSA. The ends were cut back, 0 bases at V and 5 bases at J, with 10 bases in the middle. The CDR3 spans 14 residues. The CDR3 DNA is TGTGCCAGCAGCTTAGCTGCCAGGGGAACTGAAGCTTTCTTT. Protein: CASSLAARGTEAFF. The full variable domain, in which reference TRBV7-2 and TRBJ1-1 provide the parts outside the CDR3, is GAGVSQSPSNKVTEKGKDVELRCDPISGHTALYWYRQSLGQGLEFLIYFQGNSAPDKSGLPSDRFSAERTGGSVSTLTIQRTQQEDSAVYLCASSLAARGTEAFFGQGTRLTVV.

V is TRBV12-3 or TRBV12-4 and J is TRBJ2-7, with D perhaps TRBD1 (5 bases). This CDR3 is 13 amino acids long. The V end lost 3 bases, the J end lost 1 base, and 7 bases lay between the germline ends. CDR3 sequence (DNA): TGTGCCAGCAGTTTGCAGGGTTCCTACGAGCAGTACTTC. Translated, it gives CASSLQGSYEQYF.

The rearrangement joins TRBV9 to TRBJ1-2; D remains unclear. The V end was cut by 0 bases, the J end by 6 bases, with 9 bases between. CDR1 and CDR2 (germline): SGDLS, YYNGEE. CDR3 length: 13 residues. The DNA for the CDR3 is TGTGCCAGCAGCGTAGGTCCCCTCCATGGCTACACCTTC. Amino acid sequence: CASSVGPLHGYTF.

The count of this clone is one. The V and J genes are TRBV11-2 and TRBJ1-5, with D uncertain. This CDR3 has 13 residues. Germline-derived CDR1 and CDR2 are SGHAT and FQNNGV. Trimming removed 1 base at V and 6 bases at J, with 7 bases between. CDR3 sequence (DNA): TGTGCCAGCAGCTTAGGGGTCGGTCAGCCCCAGCATTTT. Translated: CASSLGVGQPQHF.

J is TRBJ2-1 and V is TRBV28, with a possible D match to TRBD2 (6 bases). From germline, CDR1 is MDHEN and CDR2 SYDVKM. The V end was cut by 3 bases, the J end by 12 bases, with 9 bases between. The CDR3 consists of 11 residues. CDR3 sequence reads: CASSFREAQFF. The CDR3 nucleotides are TGTGCCAGCAGTTTTAGGGAGGCGCAGTTCTTC.

This rearrangement joins TRBV6-5 to TRBJ1-2; 9 nucleotides line up with TRBD1. The junction had 0 bases not matched to a gene; V was cut back by 4 bases and J by 0 bases. This CDR3 has 14 amino acids. CDR1 is MNHEY and CDR2 is SVGAGI in the germline V gene. CDR3 residues: CASSWDRANYGYTF. CDR3 nucleotide sequence: TGTGCCAGCAGTTGGGACAGGGCTAACTATGGCTACACCTTC.

The gene calls are TRBV9 and TRBJ2-2; D gene ambiguous. Trimming removed 4 bases at V and 4 bases at J, with 8 bases between. CDR1 is SGDLS, CDR2 YYNGEE, per germline. The CDR3 extends over 13 amino acids. Written as DNA, the CDR3 is TGTGCCAGCAGCCCTAGGTTCACCGGGGAGCTGTTTTTT. Its translation is CASSPRFTGELFF.

The J gene is TRBJ1-2, the V gene TRBV5-1, with TRBD1 identical over 10 bases. The germline V gene encodes CDR1 SGHRS and CDR2 YFSETQ. The CDR3 length is 18 residues. Trimming cost V 0 bases and J 8 bases; bases outside gene matches: 16. CDR3 in DNA: TGCGCCAGCAGCTTGGCCCCTATAGGACAGGGGGGAAGCTGGGGCTACACCTTC. The encoded protein is CASSLAPIGQGGSWGYTF. The full variable domain, rest sourced from reference TRBV5-1 and TRBJ1-2, is KAGVTQTPRYLIKTRGQQVTLSCSPISGHRSVSWYQQTPGQGLQFLFEYFSETQRNKGNFPGRFSGRQFSNSRSEMNVSTLELGDSALYLCASSLAPIGQGGSWGYTFGSGTRLTVV.

The genes are TRBV9 and TRBJ1-2; D perhaps matches TRBD1 (6 bases). Trimming cost V 0 bases and J 4 bases, with 16 bases left between them. Germline values: CDR1 SGDLS, CDR2 YYNGEE. This CDR3 spans 16 amino acids. Here the CDR3 DNA reads TGTGCCAGCAGCGTAGTAACCCGGGACACCTTCTATGGCTACACCTTC. Its protein is CASSVVTRDTFYGYTF.

The genes are TRBV19 and TRBJ2-5, with 8 bases aligning to TRBD1. This CDR3 spans 15 amino acids. The V and J ends lost 5 bases and 0 bases, in that order; junction bases with no gene match: 5. The germline V gene has CDR1 LNHDA and CDR2 SQIVND (reference sequence). The DNA of the CDR3 is TGTGCCAGTAGTTACTCAGGGGGCTACCAAGAGACCCAGTACTTC. This codes for CASSYSGGYQETQYF.

CDR3 residues: CASSQGQGVFDVLTF. The CDR3 DNA follows: TGTGCCAGCAGTCAGGGACAGGGGGTCTTTGACGTCCTGACTTTC. The rearrangement uses TRBV11-1 and TRBJ2-6; 11 bases are a match to TRBD1. V was clipped by 6 bases and J by 11 bases; unmatched bases: 9. The length of the CDR3 is 15 residues. Germline CDR1 is SGHAT and CDR2 is FQDESV (reference sequence).

The chain employs TRBV7-8 and TRBJ1-2; D ambiguous. The V gene lost 5 bases and the J gene lost 4 bases, with 8 bases spanning the gap. Germline V gene sequence: CDR1 SGHVS, CDR2 FQNEAQ. The CDR3 is 12 residues long. The chain's CDR3 is CASSPNTYGYTF. Here the CDR3 DNA reads TGTGCCAGCAGCCCTAACACCTATGGCTACACCTTC.

This chain uses TRBV7-2 with TRBJ1-5; 10 nucleotides line up with TRBD1. The CDR3 loop spans 15 amino acids. Germline V gene lookup returns CDR1 SGHTA and CDR2 FQGNSA. The V gene end was trimmed by 5 bases and the J gene end by 7 bases; junction bases not matched to a gene: 8. CDR3 DNA sequence: TGTGCCAGCAGCCTCGCCGGGACAGGGGCCCAGCCCCAGCATTTT. Protein product: CASSLAGTGAQPQHF.

The V gene is TRBV7-9, the J gene TRBJ1-2, with D uncertain. CDR3 length: 15 residues. The V gene lost 1 base and the J gene lost 2 bases, with 11 bases spanning the gap. CDR1 SEHNR and CDR2 FQNEAQ come from the germline V gene (reference sequence). CDR3 nucleotide sequence: TGTGCCAGCAGCTTAGATCCGAAGGGAAACTATGGCTACACCTTC. Protein: CASSLDPKGNYGYTF.

This clone was detected a few times. The chain couples TRBV19 to TRBJ1-6, with D unresolved. Trimming stripped 5 bases from V and 7 bases from J, with 9 bases between. The CDR3 consists of 13 residues. CDR1 and CDR2 from the germline V gene are LNHDA and SQIVND (reference sequence). The CDR3 reads CASSQSWNSPLHF. The CDR3 region has the DNA TGTGCCAGTAGTCAGTCATGGAATTCACCCCTCCACTTT.